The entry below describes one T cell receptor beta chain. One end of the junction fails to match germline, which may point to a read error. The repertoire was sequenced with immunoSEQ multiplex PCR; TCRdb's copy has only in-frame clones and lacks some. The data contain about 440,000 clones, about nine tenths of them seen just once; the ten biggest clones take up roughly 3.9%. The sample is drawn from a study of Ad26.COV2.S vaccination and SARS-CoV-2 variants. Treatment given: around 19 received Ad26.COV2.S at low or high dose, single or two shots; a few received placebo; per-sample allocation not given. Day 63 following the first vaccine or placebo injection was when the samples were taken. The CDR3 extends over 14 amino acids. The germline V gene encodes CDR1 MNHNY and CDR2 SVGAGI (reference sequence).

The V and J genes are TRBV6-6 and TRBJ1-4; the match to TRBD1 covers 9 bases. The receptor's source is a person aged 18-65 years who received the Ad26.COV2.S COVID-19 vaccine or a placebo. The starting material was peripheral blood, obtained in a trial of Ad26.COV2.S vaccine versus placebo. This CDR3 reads CASNYRGLNEKLFF. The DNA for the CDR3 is TGTGCCAGCAATTACAGGGGGCTTAATGAAAAACTGTTTTTT.